This TCR beta chain derives from a study of Ad26.COV2.S vaccination and SARS-CoV-2 variants. Study-wide background: Ad26.COV2.S, an intramuscular injection, was given once or twice 56 days apart.

Treatment denoted: around 19 received Ad26.COV2.S at low or high dose, single or two shots; about 5 received placebo; per-sample allocation not given. Samples were taken on day 63 after the first vaccine or placebo injection. Immunization relied on an Ad26 vector, which expressed Wuhan-strain SARS-CoV-2 spike. A remark on this clone: Its matching antigen is unknown.

Study-level points and caveats: Vaccinees and placebo recipients showed similar non-spike TCR breadth. Relative to placebo recipients, vaccine recipients exhibited elevated spike-specific TCR breadth.

The CDR3 sequence is 13 residues long. Germline CDR1 and CDR2: MNHEY and SVGAGI. Trimming shortened V by 2 bases and J by 2 bases, and 6 bases separated the two germline ends. Libraries were prepared by immunoSEQ multiplex PCR; TCRdb keeps only in-frame clonotypes and omits some of them. The repertoire has around 300,000 clones, 90% of them found once; the top ten carry approximately 5.8%. The chain has TRBV6-5 and TRBJ1-2, with D unresolved. This receptor was taken from a person between 18 and 65 years old who received the Ad26.COV2.S COVID-19 vaccine or a placebo. The material was peripheral blood, obtained in a trial of Ad26.COV2.S vaccine versus placebo. The CDR3 region is CASSYAENYGYTF. The CDR3 nucleotides are TGTGCCAGCAGTTACGCGGAGAACTATGGCTACACCTTC.